One sample yielded the 24 T cell receptor beta chains listed below, sequenced in a study of cytomegalovirus exposure and HLA in healthy donors. PCR was performed using 60 Vbeta and 13 Jbeta primers. TCRdb keeps only in-frame clones here, not all; method: immunoSEQ multiplex PCR. The sample yields about 83,000 clones, about three quarters seen once. The sequenced sample was PBMCs. These receptors were taken from a man aged 55 to 69 in good health and CMV-seronegative.

The CDR3 protein is CASSLALSGGRHEQYF. The CDR3 DNA is TGTGCCAGCAGCTTAGCCCTTAGCGGGGGGCGCCACGAGCAGTACTTC. V is TRBV7-9 and J is TRBJ2-7, with 10 bases matching TRBD2. The V gene's germline CDR1 is SEHNR and CDR2 FQNEAQ (reference sequence). The CDR3 sequence is 16 residues long. Trimming removed 0 bases from V and 5 bases from J; junction bases left unmatched: 7. Together with reference TRBV7-9 and TRBJ2-7, the CDR3 gives the full variable domain: DTGVSQNPRHKITKRGQNVTFRCDPISEHNRLYWYRQTLGQGPEFLTYFQNEAQLEKSRLLSDRFSAERPKGSFSTLEIQRTEQGDSAMYLCASSLALSGGRHEQYFGPGTRLTVT.

The rearrangement joins TRBV7-2 to TRBJ2-5; maybe TRBD2 (6 bases). CDR1 is SGHTA and CDR2 is FQGNSA in the germline V gene. The CDR3 has 14 residues. Trimming took off 7 bases at V and 4 bases at J, with 16 bases between the two ends. CDR3 sequence (DNA): TGTGCCAGCACCCGCCTCGCGGGACTAGAGACCCAGTACTTC. It encodes CASTRLAGLETQYF.

The J gene is TRBJ1-2, the V gene TRBV6-7; possible D gene TRBD1, 5 bases. TRBV6-7 is known as an ORF, though its function is uncertain. CDR3 length: 15 residues. Trimming left V 0 bases short and J 6 bases short, with 14 bases between. CDR3 bases: TGTGCCAGCAGTTACTCGATGGCGGGGCTCGATGGCTACACCTTC. Translated: CASSYSMAGLDGYTF.

The sample holds one count of this clone. The chain couples TRBV2 to TRBJ2-3; 11 bases are a match to TRBD1. The J segment lost 14 bases and the V segment lost 6 bases, leaving 7 bases of the junction unmatched. This CDR3 comprises 12 residues. Germline values: CDR1 SNHLY, CDR2 FYNNEI. The DNA of the CDR3 is TGTGCCAGCAGAAACGGACAGGGGGCTGGGTATTTT. Its protein product is CASRNGQGAGYF.

The V and J genes are TRBV28 and TRBJ2-1; D may be TRBD2 (6 bases). The V end lost 4 bases, the J end lost 0 bases, and 16 bases lay between the germline ends. CDR3 length: 17 amino acids. Looked up from germline, CDR1 is MDHEN and CDR2 is SYDVKM. The CDR3 DNA reads as TGTGCCAGCAGTTCCCCGGGACTTACAAGCTCCTACAATGAGCAGTTCTTC. Residues: CASSSPGLTSSYNEQFF.

The rearrangement links TRBV18 to TRBJ1-4; D may be TRBD1 (5 bases). The germline V gene encodes CDR1 KGHSH and CDR2 LQKENI. Deletions cut 3 bases from V and 7 bases from J, with 12 bases between. The CDR3 totals 14 residues. The CDR3 loop reads CASSPGTSGEKLFF. In DNA, the CDR3 is TGTGCCAGCTCACCGGGGACTTCGGGTGAAAAACTGTTTTTT. Looking up the rest from reference TRBV18 and TRBJ1-4 gives the full variable domain: NAGVMQNPRHLVRRRGQEARLRCSPMKGHSHVYWYRQLPEEGLKFMVYLQKENIIDESGMPKERFSAEFPKEGPSILRIQQVVRGDSAAYFCASSPGTSGEKLFFGSGTQLSVL.

The chain combines TRBV18 with TRBJ2-7; the D gene is possibly TRBD2 (6 bases). CDR3 size: 15 residues. Trimming took 3 bases from V and 2 from J, leaving 14 bases between them. CDR1 is KGHSH, CDR2 LQKENI, per germline. CDR3 amino acids: CASSPSGGTAYEQYF. The CDR3 DNA reads as TGTGCCAGCTCACCCTCCGGCGGGACGGCCTACGAGCAGTACTTC.

The chain employs TRBV7-2 and TRBJ1-1, with D perhaps TRBD1 (6 bases). Germline lookup yields CDR1 SGHTA and CDR2 FQGNSA. The CDR3 has 15 residues. Trimming removed 1 base from V and 0 bases from J, with 9 bases in between. The CDR3 sequence: CASSLEGDLNTEAFF. CDR3 nucleotide sequence: TGTGCCAGCAGCTTAGAGGGGGACCTGAACACTGAAGCTTTCTTT.

The DNA for the CDR3 is TGTGCCATCAGTGAGTCCTGGGGAGTCGCCGGGAACACTGAAGCTTTCTTT. As protein: CAISESWGVAGNTEAFF. The V and J genes are TRBV10-3 and TRBJ1-1; D gene ambiguous. There are 17 residues in the CDR3. Germline values: CDR1 ENHRY, CDR2 SYGVKD. V lost 0 bases to trimming and J lost 1 base, with 15 bases between them.

The chain joins TRBV13 to TRBJ1-1; TRBD1 matches at 9 bases. V was clipped by 3 bases and J by 10 bases; unmatched bases: 6. The CDR3 consists of 13 residues. The germline gives CDR1 PRHDT, CDR2 FYEKMQ (reference sequence). This CDR3 is CASSLDRGVAAFF. CDR3 nucleotide sequence: TGTGCCAGCAGCTTGGACAGGGGAGTCGCAGCTTTCTTT.

This clone was seen just once. The chain is built from TRBV9 and TRBJ2-7; perhaps TRBD2 as D (7 bases). The germline V gene has CDR1 SGDLS and CDR2 YYNGEE. CDR3 length: 15 amino acids. Trimming pared 2 bases from V and 2 bases from J, leaving 14 bases between. CDR3 DNA: TGTGCCAGCAGCGTCGCCGGGGGGCCCACCTACGAGCAGTACTTC. Its protein is CASSVAGGPTYEQYF.

The gene calls are TRBV27 and TRBJ1-4, with 8 positions matching TRBD1. The germline gives CDR1 MNHEY, CDR2 SMNVEV (reference sequence). This CDR3 region has 16 residues. With 8 bases clipped from V and 7 bases from J, the junction kept 15 bases outside the gene matches. DNA of the CDR3: TGTGCCAGCGCGGCGACTCAGGGGGCGCTGGGTGAAAAACTGTTTTTT. It translates to CASAATQGALGEKLFF.

V and J are TRBV28 and TRBJ2-2; 9 bases fit TRBD1. V dropped 5 bases and J dropped 6; count of bases not matched to a gene: 7. Germline V gene data show CDR1 as MDHEN and CDR2 as SYDVKM. CDR3 length: 15 amino acids. CDR3 residues: CASSEGTGRAGELFF. Here the CDR3 DNA reads TGTGCCAGCAGTGAAGGGACAGGGCGTGCCGGGGAGCTGTTTTTT.

This clone was observed a few times. The chain employs TRBV7-2 and TRBJ2-3, with D maybe TRBD2 (7 bases). Trimming shortened V by 3 bases and J by 4 bases, and 14 bases separated the two germline ends. CDR3 size: 15 residues. CDR1 and CDR2 (germline): SGHTA, FQGNSA. The DNA of the CDR3 is TGTGCCAGCAGCTTGACGGGGGGCGTTTCAGATACGCAGTATTTT. It yields the protein CASSLTGGVSDTQYF. Drawing the rest from reference TRBV7-2 and TRBJ2-3, the complete variable domain is GAGVSQSPSNKVTEKGKDVELRCDPISGHTALYWYRQSLGQGLEFLIYFQGNSAPDKSGLPSDRFSAERTGGSVSTLTIQRTQQEDSAVYLCASSLTGGVSDTQYFGPGTRLTVL.

This sequence joins TRBV11-2 and TRBJ2-2; perhaps TRBD1 as D (6 bases). CDR1 is SGHAT, CDR2 FQNNGV, per germline. Trimming removed 5 bases from V and 1 base from J, with 14 bases in between. This CDR3 has 16 amino acids. The CDR3 loop reads CASSPPGRGNTGELFF. CDR3 DNA sequence: TGTGCCAGCAGCCCCCCGGGCAGGGGGAACACCGGGGAGCTGTTTTTT.

This chain connects TRBV19 to TRBJ2-3, with D perhaps matching TRBD2 (6 bases). The V gene's germline CDR1 is LNHDA and CDR2 SQIVND (reference sequence). The CDR3 runs to 12 residues. V dropped 6 bases and J dropped 5 bases, with 9 bases sitting between them. The CDR3 here is CASRSGVDTQYF. The DNA of the CDR3 is TGTGCCAGTAGGTCGGGGGTAGATACGCAGTATTTT.

This clone has just a few counts. The chain joins TRBV9 to TRBJ1-6; 7 bases map to TRBD1. Germline assignment: CDR1 SGDLS and CDR2 YYNGEE. The CDR3 is made up of 14 amino acids. The V gene end was trimmed by 2 bases and the J gene end by 8 bases; junction bases not matched to a gene: 4. Here the CDR3 reads CASSVDRLDSPLHF. CDR3 sequence (DNA): TGTGCCAGCAGCGTGGACAGGTTGGATTCACCCCTCCACTTT. Drawing the rest from reference TRBV9 and TRBJ1-6, the complete variable domain is DSGVTQTPKHLITATGQRVTLRCSPRSGDLSVYWYQQSLDQGLQFLIQYYNGEERAKGNILERFSAQQFPDLHSELNLSSLELGDSALYFCASSVDRLDSPLHFGNGTRLTVT.

The V and J genes are TRBV6-5 and TRBJ2-7, with D perhaps matching TRBD2 (6 bases). The CDR3 totals 14 residues. Trimming took 4 bases from V and 2 from J, leaving 12 bases between them. CDR1 is MNHEY and CDR2 is SVGAGI in the germline V gene. The CDR3 DNA is TGTGCCAGCAGTTCTGGAGTAGCGGCCTACGAGCAGTACTTC. This codes for CASSSGVAAYEQYF.

The chain uses TRBV5-1 and TRBJ2-5; 7 nucleotides match TRBD2. After removal of 3 bases from V and 3 bases from J, the junction contained 14 bases not matched to a gene. This CDR3 region has 17 residues. Per germline, CDR1 SGHRS and CDR2 YFSETQ. CDR3 sequence reads: CASSSAPGGREEETQYF. In DNA, the CDR3 is TGCGCCAGCAGCTCAGCACCGGGGGGACGCGAAGAAGAGACCCAGTACTTC. Combining the CDR3 with reference TRBV5-1 and TRBJ2-5 gives the whole variable domain KAGVTQTPRYLIKTRGQQVTLSCSPISGHRSVSWYQQTPGQGLQFLFEYFSETQRNKGNFPGRFSGRQFSNSRSEMNVSTLELGDSALYLCASSSAPGGREEETQYFGPGTRLLVL.

CDR3 sequence: CASSISPGQDYEQYF. The CDR3 region has the DNA TGTGCCAGTAGTATCTCTCCGGGACAGGACTACGAGCAGTACTTC. V and J are TRBV19 and TRBJ2-7; 8 nucleotides align to TRBD1. J gave up 3 bases and V 3 bases, and 7 bases lay outside the gene matches. CDR3 length: 15 residues. Germline V gives CDR1 LNHDA, CDR2 SQIVND (reference sequence).

This clone has only a few counts. This sequence joins TRBV4-3 and TRBJ1-2, with D maybe TRBD1 (5 bases). Trimming took off 3 bases at V and 0 bases at J, with 11 bases between the two ends. Germline-derived CDR1 and CDR2 are LGHNA and YSLEER. The CDR3 runs 15 residues. CDR3 loop: CASSHDSEANYGYTF. The CDR3 region has the DNA TGCGCCAGCAGCCACGACAGTGAAGCTAACTATGGCTACACCTTC.

The chain links TRBV5-4 to TRBJ2-2; 8 nucleotides line up with TRBD2. Germline CDR1 reads SGHNT; CDR2 reads YYREEE (reference sequence). Trimming at V came to 4 bases and at J to 3 bases, leaving 5 bases not matched to a gene. This CDR3 is built from 15 residues. The DNA of the CDR3 is TGTGCCAGCAGCCGGGGGGGTCCTCACACCGGGGAGCTGTTTTTT. As protein: CASSRGGPHTGELFF.

The V call is TRBV7-9, the J call TRBJ2-1; 8 bases map to TRBD2. J lost 8 bases, V lost 6 bases, and 12 bases had no gene match. Germline V CDR1 and CDR2: SEHNR, FQNEAQ (reference sequence). CDR3 length: 15 residues. The CDR3 loop is CASRIGGADVYEQFF. CDR3 sequence (DNA): TGTGCCAGCAGGATCGGGGGGGCCGACGTATATGAGCAGTTCTTC. The variable domain in full, completed from reference TRBV7-9 and TRBJ2-1, reads DTGVSQNPRHKITKRGQNVTFRCDPISEHNRLYWYRQTLGQGPEFLTYFQNEAQLEKSRLLSDRFSAERPKGSFSTLEIQRTEQGDSAMYLCASRIGGADVYEQFFGPGTRLTVL.

The chain has TRBV28 and TRBJ1-5; 7 nucleotides line up with TRBD1. The junction had 10 bases not matched to a gene; V was cut back by 5 bases and J by 9 bases. The CDR3 has 14 residues. CDR1 and CDR2 (germline): MDHEN, SYDVKM. CDR3 DNA: TGTGCCAGCAGTGGGACAGTCCTGGTACGGCCCCAGCATTTT. Translated: CASSGTVLVRPQHF.